This T cell receptor (beta chain) was identified during a study of PD-1 blockade in classical Hodgkin lymphoma. The CDR3 sequence is 11 residues long. The germline CDR1 and CDR2 sequences are SGHTA and FQGNSA. Trimming pared 1 base from V and 14 bases from J, leaving 6 bases between. Each of the patients experienced relapse following autologous stem cell transplantation, and their brentuximab vedotin exposure differed. Each best response was a complete response, a partial response or progressive disease. Only in-frame clones appear in the TCRdb table, and some are missing; sequencing was by immunoSEQ multiplex PCR. The sample records about 21,000 clones, over 65% being singletons.

This TCR was recovered from a human donor with classical Hodgkin lymphoma. V gene TRBV7-2 combines with J gene TRBJ1-6; no clear D. The source material was peripheral blood mononuclear cells (PBMCs), sampled at baseline. In DNA form, the CDR3 reads TGTGCCAGCAGCTTAGGCAAGACCCTCCACTTT. Its protein product is CASSLGKTLHF.